This entry lists 3 T cell receptor beta chains sequenced from one sample in a study of T cell responses to AZD1222 COVID-19 vaccine (dated by TCRdb to the early 2020s). The library was prepared using the immunoSEQ multiplex PCR assay. TCRdb mirrors the immuneACCESS table, restricted to in-frame sequences. Some clones are absent from its copies; in checked studies, under half trace to an unresolved V gene, and the reason for the others is unknown. Counted in this sample were about 88,000 clones; approximately 88% of them appeared once. Of the sample, 2.4% falls within the top ten clones. The time point label here, explained by the study, means: baseline before first vaccination. This material consisted of peripheral blood, taken on day 0 of AZD1222 vaccination. These receptors all come from an adult in good health.

A few counts support this clone. CDR3 DNA sequence: TGTGCCAGCAGTTACTCAGGGCTGGGGGGCGACTATGGCTACACCTTC. Amino acid sequence: CASSYSGLGGDYGYTF. The rearrangement uses TRBV6-5 and TRBJ1-2; tentative D call: TRBD1 (6 bases). Per the germline V gene, CDR1 is MNHEY and CDR2 is SVGAGI. CDR3 size: 16 residues. V was clipped by 0 bases and J by 3 bases, with 14 bases between them.

This chain uses TRBV4-1 with TRBJ2-1; 7 bases line up with TRBD2. Germline trimming cut 0 bases from V and 3 bases from J; bases unmatched to any gene: 11. CDR1 MGHRA and CDR2 YSYEKL come from the germline V gene. The length of the CDR3 is 18 residues. The chain's CDR3 is CASSQDRTRHRDYNEQFF. CDR3 in DNA: TGCGCCAGCAGCCAAGATCGGACTAGACACCGGGACTACAATGAGCAGTTCTTC.

The J gene is TRBJ2-7, the V gene TRBV7-2, with 8 bases lining up with TRBD2. With V trimmed by 5 bases and J by 0 bases, 3 bases remained unmatched. Germline values: CDR1 SGHTA, CDR2 FQGNSA. The CDR3 runs to 14 residues. The CDR3 region is CASSVREGSYEQYF. The CDR3 bases are TGTGCCAGCAGCGTCCGGGAGGGCTCCTACGAGCAGTACTTC.